The clone carrying this T cell receptor beta chain was observed a few times. The sample originates from a study of cytomegalovirus exposure and HLA in healthy donors. This CDR3 is built from 15 residues. Looked up from germline, CDR1 is LNHDA and CDR2 is SQIVND (reference sequence). Trimming cost V 1 base and J 2 bases, with 10 bases left between them. The PCR made use of 60 Vbeta and 13 Jbeta primers. TCRdb's table, derived via immunoSEQ multiplex PCR, lists solely in-frame clones and lacks some. The sample includes roughly 80,000 clones, around 67% of them seen just once. This rearrangement joins TRBV19 to TRBJ2-3, with a tentative D call TRBD2 (5 bases). What was sequenced was PBMCs. The receptor's source is a woman aged 50 to 60 in good health and CMV-seropositive. The CDR3 DNA reads as TGTGCCAGTAGTATAGGCTTAGCGCTCACAGATACGCAGTATTTT. Translating it yields CASSIGLALTDTQYF.